The 26 T cell receptor beta chains listed next were all sequenced from one sample in a study of blood T cells in healthy people across ages. Then a second PCR, running roughly 6 to 11 cycles, was carried out with a sample-barcoded 5' primer and a J-beta primer mix. MiXCR, applied by TCRdb to the 5' RACE reads, yields one record per CDR3 protein. The sample gives about 800,000 distinct CDR3 sequences, approximately 25% of which show up once; approximately 4% is in the top ten. The sample was also linked to a second study, of T cells of mothers and their children.

The source material was blood. These receptors originate from a boy aged 5-17 years in good health.

There are a few counts of this clonotype. The chain combines TRBV11-1 with TRBJ2-5; 7 bases match TRBD2. V dropped 7 bases and J dropped 5; count of bases not matched to a gene: 7. This CDR3 is 13 amino acids long. The germline gives CDR1 SGHAT, CDR2 FQDESV (reference sequence). The CDR3 spells CASNQTAGETQYF. CDR3 sequence (DNA): TGTGCCAGCAACCAGACAGCGGGGGAGACCCAGTACTTC.

This chain joins TRBV6-5 and TRBJ2-1; D is unresolved. Germline CDR1 reads MNHEY; CDR2 reads SVGAGI. V lost 6 bases to trimming and J lost 0 bases, with 6 bases between them. This CDR3 region has 13 residues. CDR3 loop: CASRQASYNEQFF. The DNA of the CDR3 is TGTGCCAGCAGGCAGGCCTCCTACAATGAGCAGTTCTTC.

The chain has TRBV28 and TRBJ2-7; a weak D match, TRBD2 (6 bases). CDR1 and CDR2 from the germline V gene are MDHEN and SYDVKM. This CDR3 contains 13 residues. The V end lost 7 bases, the J end lost 4 bases, and 14 bases lay between the germline ends. CDR3: CASIPGVGYEQYF. The CDR3 DNA reads TGTGCCAGCATACCGGGGGTGGGGTACGAGCAGTACTTC. The variable domain in full, completed from reference TRBV28 and TRBJ2-7, reads DVKVTQSSRYLVKRTGEKVFLECVQDMDHENMFWYRQDPGLGLRLIYFSYDVKMKEKGDIPEGYSVSREKKERFSLILESASTNQTSMYLCASIPGVGYEQYFGPGTRLTVT.

The genes are TRBV20-1 and TRBJ2-5; 10 bases map to TRBD1. The J call may be in error: the DNA end matches TRBJ2-1 better. Germline assignment: CDR1 DFQATT and CDR2 SNEGSKA (reference sequence). The CDR3 consists of 18 residues. This CDR3 is CSARGDRGSSAFNAEQFF. The CDR3 DNA sequence: TGCAGTGCTAGAGGGGACAGGGGTTCTTCGGCCTTTAACGCTGAGCAGTTCTTC.

The rearrangement joins TRBV5-1 to TRBJ2-3; D is uncertain. The germline V gene encodes CDR1 SGHRS and CDR2 YFSETQ. V was cut by 3 bases and J by 2 bases, with 13 bases left in between. This CDR3 region has 15 residues. The CDR3 DNA reads TGCGCCAGCAGCTCAAACGGGCTTGACACAGATACGCAGTATTTT. This translates into CASSSNGLDTDTQYF.

The chain couples TRBV20-1 to TRBJ2-4, with a weak D call TRBD1 (6 bases). The germline V gene encodes CDR1 DFQATT and CDR2 SNEGSKA (reference sequence). Trimming stripped 6 bases from V and 5 bases from J, with 11 bases between. The CDR3 contains 12 residues. CDR3 in amino acids: CSAETGQNIQYF. Written as DNA, the CDR3 is TGCAGTGCAGAGACAGGTCAAAACATTCAGTACTTC.

V is TRBV15 and J is TRBJ1-2; D gene uncertain. From germline, CDR1 is LNHNV and CDR2 YYDKDF (reference sequence). The CDR3 length is 15 residues. Trimming removed 0 bases from V and 3 bases from J, with 11 bases in between. CDR3: CATSRDDPGYYGYTF. The CDR3 DNA is TGTGCCACCAGCAGAGATGATCCAGGATACTATGGCTACACCTTC.

This clonotype turned up a few times. This rearrangement joins TRBV12-3 or TRBV12-4 to TRBJ2-7; tentatively, D is TRBD1 (5 bases). Trimming removed 6 bases at V and 2 bases at J, with 17 bases between. The CDR3 contains 15 residues. As DNA, the CDR3 is TGTGCCAGCAGAGCAACCAGGGCGGCTACCTACGAGCAGTACTTC. Protein sequence: CASRATRAATYEQYF.

The chain has TRBV5-1 and TRBJ2-5; a weak D match, TRBD1 (6 bases). The germline V gene has CDR1 SGHRS and CDR2 YFSETQ. The V gene lost 9 bases and the J gene lost 5 bases, with 23 bases spanning the gap. The CDR3 totals 15 residues. CDR3 protein: CATGTSTGFGETQYF. Here the CDR3 DNA reads TGCGCCACCGGAACCTCTACAGGGTTTGGGGAGACCCAGTACTTC. The entire variable domain, with the rest obtained from reference TRBV5-1 and TRBJ2-5, is as follows: KAGVTQTPRYLIKTRGQQVTLSCSPISGHRSVSWYQQTPGQGLQFLFEYFSETQRNKGNFPGRFSGRQFSNSRSEMNVSTLELGDSALYLCATGTSTGFGETQYFGPGTRLLVL.

The chain links TRBV7-3 to TRBJ2-1; 12 bases match TRBD2. There are 15 residues in the CDR3. The junction had 7 bases not matched to a gene; V was cut back by 0 bases and J by 13 bases. CDR1 and CDR2 (germline): SGHTA, FQGTGA. CDR3 nucleotide sequence: TGTGCCAGCAGCTTAACTCCGGGACTAGCGGGTACTCAGTTCTTC. Amino acids: CASSLTPGLAGTQFF.

The chain joins TRBV20-1 to TRBJ1-6; D is unresolved. The V end lost 1 base, the J end lost 7 bases, and 14 bases lay between the germline ends. The CDR3 sequence is 15 residues long. Germline CDR1 DFQATT, CDR2 SNEGSKA (reference sequence). CDR3 sequence reads: CSARGLGKRNSPLHF. The CDR3 bases are TGCAGTGCTAGAGGTCTAGGGAAGAGAAATTCACCCCTCCACTTT.

In nucleotides, the CDR3 is TGTGCCAGCAGTGACCCGACGGGGGGAGTAGATACGCAGTATTTT. This gives the protein CASSDPTGGVDTQYF. The rearrangement uses TRBV6-4 and TRBJ2-3, with 7 bases that match TRBD2. Unmatched junction bases numbered 7, after V lost 2 bases and J lost 5 bases. Germline CDR1 MRHNA, CDR2 SNTAGT. The length of the CDR3 is 15 residues.

The gene calls are TRBV7-2 and TRBJ2-5; weak D call: TRBD1 (7 bases). The CDR3 is 15 amino acids. CDR1 and CDR2 from the germline V gene are SGHTA and FQGNSA. The germline V and J ends were trimmed by 1 base and 5 bases, with 14 bases remaining between them. CDR3 nucleotide sequence: TGTGCCAGCAGCTTAGATCCGGCAGGGGGGGAGACCCAGTACTTC. Its protein is CASSLDPAGGETQYF.

The gene calls are TRBV7-2 and TRBJ2-7; maybe TRBD2 (6 bases). V was pared by 5 bases and J by 2 bases, with 13 bases between. The CDR3 has 14 amino acids. In germline, CDR1 is SGHTA, CDR2 FQGNSA. The CDR3 protein is CASSSGSGAYEQYF. CDR3 bases: TGTGCCAGCAGCAGCGGGTCTGGGGCCTACGAGCAGTACTTC.

This chain joins TRBV20-1 and TRBJ1-3, with 7 bases aligning to TRBD1. Germline V CDR1 and CDR2: DFQATT, SNEGSKA (reference sequence). The trim removed 3 bases at V and 0 bases at J, leaving 8 bases unmatched. This CDR3 is 16 amino acids long. The CDR3 DNA reads TGCAGTGCTAGTGGACAGGCTTTCTCCTCTGGAAACACCATATATTTT. This gives the protein CSASGQAFSSGNTIYF.

In its sample, this clonotype was seen a few times. This sequence joins TRBV4-3 and TRBJ2-7, with 8 positions matching TRBD1. This CDR3 comprises 14 residues. The V segment lost 1 base and the J segment 7 bases; nucleotides outside the gene matches: 6. Germline V gene sequence: CDR1 LGHNA, CDR2 YSLEER. For the CDR3, the DNA is TGCGCCAGCAGCCAAGGGACAGGGTCCGGGGAGCAGTACTTC. Protein: CASSQGTGSGEQYF.

V usage is TRBV12-3 or TRBV12-4 and J usage is TRBJ2-5; 12 bases agree with TRBD1. V gave up 3 bases and J gave up 5 bases; unmatched junction bases: 4. The CDR3 totals 15 residues. The CDR3, as DNA: TGTGCCAGCAGTTTCGGGACAGGGGGCGCGGAGACCCAGTACTTC. Amino acids: CASSFGTGGAETQYF.

This clonotype has a handful of counts. The chain carries TRBV7-2 and TRBJ2-7; TRBD1 matches at 9 bases. After removal of 6 bases from V and 5 bases from J, the junction contained 8 bases not matched to a gene. Germline CDR1 is SGHTA and CDR2 is FQGNSA. This CDR3 is 14 amino acids long. In DNA, the CDR3 is TGTGCCAGCAGGCTAGGGACAGGGTGGGACGAGCAGTACTTC. It specifies CASRLGTGWDEQYF.

This clonotype was detected a few times. The chain carries TRBV20-1 and TRBJ2-1; D not certain. The germline CDR1 and CDR2 sequences are DFQATT and SNEGSKA (reference sequence). The CDR3 runs to 18 residues. V shed 5 bases and J shed 3 bases, with 26 bases lying between them. The CDR3 coding sequence is TGCAGTGCTCCGAAGGTGATTATGGAGACGCCAAACTACAATGAGCAGTTCTTC. It yields the protein CSAPKVIMETPNYNEQFF.

This clonotype occurred a few times. J is TRBJ2-5 and V is TRBV9; D remains ambiguous. Germline CDR1 is SGDLS and CDR2 is YYNGEE. V lost 0 bases to trimming and J lost 5 bases, with 14 bases between them. The CDR3 consists of 15 residues. The CDR3 DNA reads TGTGCCAGCAGCGTAGAGGGCGAAGCATGGGAGACCCAGTACTTC. This encodes CASSVEGEAWETQYF.

Many counts were recorded for this clonotype. V and J are TRBV7-2 and TRBJ2-7, with no clear D. The V end lost 1 base, the J end lost 0 bases, and 7 bases lay between the germline ends. Looked up from germline, CDR1 is SGHTA and CDR2 is FQGNSA. This CDR3 contains 14 residues. Written as DNA, the CDR3 is TGTGCCAGCAGCTTAGGTGGCACCTCCTACGAGCAGTACTTC. Translating gives CASSLGGTSYEQYF.

This clonotype was counted many times. The chain links TRBV29-1 to TRBJ2-5; the D is unclear. V was cut by 5 bases and J by 5 bases, with 12 bases left in between. This CDR3 has 12 residues. The germline CDR1 and CDR2 sequences are SQVTM and ANQGSEA. CDR3 residues: CSVYRSRETQYF. CDR3 in DNA: TGCAGCGTTTACAGAAGCCGGGAGACCCAGTACTTC.

This chain connects TRBV5-1 to TRBJ1-2, with 7 positions matching TRBD1. This CDR3 contains 13 residues. Germline trimming cut 2 bases from V and 6 bases from J; bases unmatched to any gene: 4. CDR1 and CDR2 (germline): SGHRS, YFSETQ. Here the CDR3 reads CASSFTGEHGYTF. The CDR3 DNA sequence: TGCGCCAGCAGCTTTACAGGGGAACATGGCTACACCTTC.

This clonotype was seen a handful of times. V and J are TRBV20-1 and TRBJ2-3; the D gene could be TRBD1 or TRBD2 (5 bases each). V was cut by 4 bases and J by 2 bases, with 19 bases left in between. This CDR3 spans 16 amino acids. In germline, CDR1 is DFQATT, CDR2 SNEGSKA (reference sequence). CDR3 in amino acids: CSATVGEGLLTDTQYF. The CDR3 region has the DNA TGCAGTGCTACCGTGGGGGAAGGGCTCCTCACAGATACGCAGTATTTT.

The rearrangement uses TRBV12-3 or TRBV12-4 and TRBJ1-5; tentatively, D is TRBD1 (5 bases). V lost 1 base, J lost 3 bases, and 10 bases lay in between. This CDR3 spans 15 amino acids. Here the CDR3 reads CASSLGGKNNQPQHF. CDR3 DNA sequence: TGTGCCAGCAGTTTAGGGGGGAAGAACAATCAGCCCCAGCATTTT.

This clonotype was found a few times. This chain links TRBV25-1 with TRBJ1-4; D gene uncertain. Trimming took 3 bases from V and 8 from J, leaving 4 bases between them. Germline-derived CDR1 and CDR2 are MGHDK and SYGVNS. The CDR3 sequence is 11 residues long. The CDR3 DNA reads TGTGCCAGCAGTGAGGGCGAAAAACTGTTTTTT. Its translation: CASSEGEKLFF.